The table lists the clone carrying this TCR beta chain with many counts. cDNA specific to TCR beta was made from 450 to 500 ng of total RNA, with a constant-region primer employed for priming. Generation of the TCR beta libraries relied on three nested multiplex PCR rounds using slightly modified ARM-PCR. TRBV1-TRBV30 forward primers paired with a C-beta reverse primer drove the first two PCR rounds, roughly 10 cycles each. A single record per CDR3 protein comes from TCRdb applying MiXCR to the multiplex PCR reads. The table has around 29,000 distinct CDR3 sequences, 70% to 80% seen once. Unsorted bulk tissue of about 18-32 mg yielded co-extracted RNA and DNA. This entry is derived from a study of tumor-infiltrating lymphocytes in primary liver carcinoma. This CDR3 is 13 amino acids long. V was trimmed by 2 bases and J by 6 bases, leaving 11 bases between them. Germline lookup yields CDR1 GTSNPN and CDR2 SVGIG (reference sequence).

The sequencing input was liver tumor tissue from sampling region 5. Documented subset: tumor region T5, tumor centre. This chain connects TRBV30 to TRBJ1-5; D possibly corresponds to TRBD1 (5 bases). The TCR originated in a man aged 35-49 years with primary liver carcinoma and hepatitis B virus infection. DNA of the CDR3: TGTGCCTGGAGTACCGCTGGGGGTCAGCCCCAGCATTTT. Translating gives CAWSTAGGQPQHF.